The 27 T cell receptor beta chains reported below all come from one sample, sequenced in a study of blood T cell repertoires in COVID-19. Sequencing was performed with immunoSEQ multiplex PCR; in TCRdb, only in-frame clones are kept and a portion is missing. This sample carries about 54,000 clones, about nine tenths of them seen once, and the ten largest clones take roughly 3.9%. Sequenced input: peripheral blood. Receptors originate from a man in his forties or fifties with COVID-19, enrolled during active disease.

In this sample, this clone turned up a few times. V and J are TRBV6-5 and TRBJ2-2; a possible D gene is TRBD1 (5 bases). This CDR3 is 13 amino acids long. Looked up from germline, CDR1 is MNHEY and CDR2 is SVGAGI. The germline V and J ends were trimmed by 5 bases and 7 bases, with 11 bases remaining between them. Here the CDR3 DNA reads TGTGCCAGCAGTACCCAAGGGGTCGGGGAGCTGTTTTTT. This gives the protein CASSTQGVGELFF.

The chain is built from TRBV7-2 and TRBJ2-7; TRBD1 is a possible D gene (6 bases). The germline V gene has CDR1 SGHTA and CDR2 FQGNSA. There are 13 residues in the CDR3. Trimming left V 5 bases short and J 4 bases short, with 12 bases between. DNA for the CDR3: TGTGCCAGCAGCCCTCAGGGGCCGTACGAGCAGTACTTC. It encodes CASSPQGPYEQYF.

The rearrangement uses TRBV24-1 and TRBJ1-2, with 8 positions matching TRBD1. This CDR3 is built from 14 residues. The germline V gene has CDR1 KGHDR and CDR2 SFDVKD. Trimming removed 0 bases from V and 6 bases from J; junction bases left unmatched: 2. The CDR3 is CATSDLKTGDGYTF. In nucleotides, the CDR3 is TGTGCCACCAGTGATTTGAAGACAGGGGATGGCTACACCTTC.

The chain combines TRBV2 with TRBJ2-3; 7 nucleotides align to TRBD2. The CDR3 loop spans 15 amino acids. Trimming removed 7 bases from V and 2 bases from J; junction bases left unmatched: 9. The germline V gene has CDR1 SNHLY and CDR2 FYNNEI. As DNA, the CDR3 is TGTGCCAGCACTATGAGCGGGGCCCTCACAGATACGCAGTATTTT. It specifies CASTMSGALTDTQYF.

The J gene is TRBJ1-4, the V gene TRBV5-1; TRBD1 matches at 8 bases. Unmatched junction bases numbered 6, after V lost 2 bases and J lost 3 bases. Per germline, CDR1 SGHRS and CDR2 YFSETQ. The CDR3 sequence is 16 residues long. The CDR3 protein is CASSFTGGVPNEKLFF. As DNA, the CDR3 is TGCGCCAGCAGCTTTACAGGGGGGGTCCCTAATGAAAAACTGTTTTTT. Supplemented by reference TRBV5-1 and TRBJ1-4, the full variable domain reads KAGVTQTPRYLIKTRGQQVTLSCSPISGHRSVSWYQQTPGQGLQFLFEYFSETQRNKGNFPGRFSGRQFSNSRSEMNVSTLELGDSALYLCASSFTGGVPNEKLFFGSGTQLSVL.

There are a few counts of this clone. The chain has TRBV24-1 and TRBJ2-5; TRBD2 might be the D (5 bases). Germline loops: CDR1 KGHDR, CDR2 SFDVKD. V dropped 1 base and J dropped 4 bases, with 15 bases sitting between them. The CDR3 covers 16 residues. The CDR3, as DNA: TGTGCCACCAGTGATTTTGAGGGTGGCCGTACAGAGACCCAGTACTTC. Its translation is CATSDFEGGRTETQYF.

This chain links TRBV6-4 with TRBJ2-7; no firm D call. From germline, CDR1 is MRHNA and CDR2 SNTAGT. CDR3 length: 9 residues. V lost 10 bases and J 3 bases, leaving 4 bases between the germline ends. The CDR3 region has the DNA TGTGCCATCCACTACGAGCAGTACTTC. Its protein is CAIHYEQYF.

This clone occurred once. The rearrangement uses TRBV30 and TRBJ2-5; TRBD2 matches at 12 bases. Germline V gene lookup returns CDR1 GTSNPN and CDR2 SVGIG (reference sequence). Trimming at V came to 0 bases and at J to 5 bases, leaving 10 bases not matched to a gene. CDR3 length equals 17 residues. The CDR3 loop is CAWSVGTTSGSGETQYF. The CDR3 bases are TGTGCCTGGAGTGTAGGAACGACTAGCGGGAGTGGTGAGACCCAGTACTTC.

This clone was seen only a few times. The J gene is TRBJ2-7, the V gene TRBV5-6, with 7 bases aligning to TRBD2. This CDR3 region has 13 residues. V lost 3 bases, J lost 5 bases, and 5 bases stayed unmatched. Germline lookup yields CDR1 SGHDT and CDR2 YYEEEE. The CDR3 DNA reads TGTGCCAGCAGCTCGGGAGGCAGGGACGAGCAGTACTTC. Translation: CASSSGGRDEQYF.

The CDR3 region has the DNA TGTGCCAGCCGAGCCCAGGGCACCGGGGAGCTGTTTTTT. Protein sequence: CASRAQGTGELFF. The chain couples TRBV6-4 to TRBJ2-2, with a weak D call TRBD1 (5 bases). Germline V gene lookup returns CDR1 MRHNA and CDR2 SNTAGT. The CDR3 extends over 13 amino acids. V lost 8 bases to trimming and J lost 4 bases, with 11 bases between them.

This clone was picked up one time. The J gene is TRBJ2-3, the V gene TRBV28, with TRBD2 matching over 7 bases. The V gene end was trimmed by 4 bases and the J gene end by 1 base; junction bases not matched to a gene: 11. The CDR3 totals 17 residues. The germline V gene encodes CDR1 MDHEN and CDR2 SYDVKM. CDR3 loop: CASSSLRDYSGTDTQYF. CDR3 nucleotide sequence: TGTGCCAGCAGTTCCCTACGGGACTATAGTGGCACAGATACGCAGTATTTT.

The chain employs TRBV10-2 and TRBJ2-3, with a tentative D call TRBD2 (7 bases). Germline loops: CDR1 WSHSY, CDR2 SAAADI. CDR3 length: 15 residues. Trimming shortened V by 0 bases and J by 4 bases, and 11 bases separated the two germline ends. The CDR3 DNA reads as TGCGCCAGCAGTGAGTCAGGGGGGGCGTCAGATACGCAGTATTTT. It codes for CASSESGGASDTQYF.

This clone occurred once. The V gene is TRBV7-9, the J gene TRBJ2-2; D ambiguous. This CDR3 is 13 amino acids long. V lost 5 bases to trimming and J lost 7 bases, with 11 bases between them. Germline V gene data show CDR1 as SEHNR and CDR2 as FQNEAQ (reference sequence). Here the CDR3 DNA reads TGTGCCAGCAGCAGAGTTGGTAACGGGGAGCTGTTTTTT. Its protein is CASSRVGNGELFF.

This chain links TRBV7-9 with TRBJ2-3; TRBD1 might be the D (5 bases). Trimming took off 3 bases at V and 2 bases at J, with 9 bases between the two ends. The CDR3 extends over 14 amino acids. CDR1 and CDR2 (germline): SEHNR, FQNEAQ (reference sequence). The CDR3 nucleotides read TGTGCCAGCAGCTTCCAGGGCGACACAGATACGCAGTATTTT. Translating gives CASSFQGDTDTQYF.

This clone has a single count. The chain couples TRBV23-1 to TRBJ2-1; 12 nucleotides align to TRBD1. Being an ORF, TRBV23-1 has a function that is uncertain. Trimming cost V 3 bases and J 8 bases; bases outside gene matches: 5. The CDR3 has 15 amino acids. The CDR3 nucleotides read TGCGCCAGCAGTCAGAGGGACAGGGGGCCATATGAGCAGTTCTTC. Protein sequence: CASSQRDRGPYEQFF.

The rearrangement joins TRBV30 to TRBJ1-2; D gene unclear. Germline V CDR1 and CDR2: GTSNPN, SVGIG (reference sequence). This CDR3 has 13 amino acids. Trimming took off 2 bases at V and 7 bases at J, with 14 bases between the two ends. The CDR3 reads CAWSKSGGGGYTF. In DNA, the CDR3 is TGTGCCTGGAGTAAGTCGGGAGGCGGTGGCTACACCTTC.

The chain has TRBV18 and TRBJ1-5; 9 bases fit TRBD1. Germline loops: CDR1 KGHSH, CDR2 LQKENI. V lost 6 bases to trimming and J lost 7 bases; unmatched junction nucleotides: 10. This CDR3 spans 15 amino acids. In nucleotides, the CDR3 is TGTGCCAGCTCGCCTTCAGGGACAGGGAGCCAGCCCCAGCATTTT. Translated, it gives CASSPSGTGSQPQHF. The whole variable domain, filled in from reference TRBV18 and TRBJ1-5, reads NAGVMQNPRHLVRRRGQEARLRCSPMKGHSHVYWYRQLPEEGLKFMVYLQKENIIDESGMPKERFSAEFPKEGPSILRIQQVVRGDSAAYFCASSPSGTGSQPQHFGDGTRLSIL.

The chain carries TRBV2 and TRBJ2-2; a weak D match, TRBD2 (5 bases). Germline V gene lookup returns CDR1 SNHLY and CDR2 FYNNEI. The CDR3 spans 13 residues. V lost 6 bases and J 3 bases, leaving 8 bases between the germline ends. DNA of the CDR3: TGTGCCAGCAGGGGAGCGGACACCGGGGAGCTGTTTTTT. Amino acid sequence: CASRGADTGELFF.

J is TRBJ1-3 and V is TRBV5-4; D is unresolved. V dropped 4 bases and J dropped 3 bases, with 8 bases sitting between them. CDR3 length equals 13 residues. Germline CDR1 SGHNT, CDR2 YYREEE (reference sequence). CDR3 protein: CASSPPDGNTIYF. DNA for the CDR3: TGTGCCAGCAGCCCGCCAGATGGAAACACCATATATTTT.

This clone has a single count. The chain links TRBV7-3 to TRBJ1-2; TRBD1 matches 9 bases. Per the germline V gene, CDR1 is SGHTA and CDR2 is FQGTGA. The CDR3 is 14 residues long. Losses at the gene ends were 5 bases for V and 2 bases for J; bases not matched to a gene: 3. The CDR3 here is CASSNGTGNYGYTF. CDR3 bases: TGTGCCAGCAGCAACGGGACAGGGAACTATGGCTACACCTTC.

The CDR3: CASVGDSSYEQYF. The CDR3 nucleotides are TGTGCCAGCGTAGGGGACAGCTCCTACGAGCAGTACTTC. The rearrangement joins TRBV2 to TRBJ2-7; 7 bases fit TRBD1. The CDR3 consists of 13 residues. With V trimmed by 8 bases and J by 0 bases, 4 bases remained unmatched. Germline CDR1 and CDR2: SNHLY and FYNNEI.

The V and J genes are TRBV30 and TRBJ2-7; 9 bases are a match to TRBD2. The germline gives CDR1 GTSNPN, CDR2 SVGIG (reference sequence). The ends lost 3 bases at V and 3 bases at J; junction bases unmatched: 6. CDR3 length: 14 amino acids. Here the CDR3 DNA reads TGTGCCTGGAGGACTAGCGGAGGGAGCTACGAGCAGTACTTC. Translating it yields CAWRTSGGSYEQYF.

The chain joins TRBV5-4 to TRBJ2-5, with TRBD2 matching over 10 bases. The CDR3 is 14 amino acids. CDR1 and CDR2 (germline): SGHNT, YYREEE (reference sequence). Unmatched junction bases numbered 0, after V lost 0 bases and J lost 4 bases. The CDR3 loop is CASSLASGRETQYF. The CDR3 DNA sequence: TGTGCCAGCAGCTTGGCTAGCGGGAGAGAGACCCAGTACTTC.

The V gene is TRBV2, the J gene TRBJ1-5; D not resolved. The CDR3 is 13 amino acids. CDR1 and CDR2 (germline): SNHLY, FYNNEI. The V gene lost 7 bases and the J gene lost 0 bases, with 7 bases spanning the gap. The CDR3 region has the DNA TGTGCCAGCAAGGAGTATAGCAATCAGCCCCAGCATTTT. It yields the protein CASKEYSNQPQHF.

In this sample, this clone turned up a few times. The DNA for the CDR3 is TGTGCCAGCAGTGCAGGGAACACCGGGGAGCTGTTTTTT. Translation: CASSAGNTGELFF. The genes are TRBV2 and TRBJ2-2; no clear D. The germline V gene has CDR1 SNHLY and CDR2 FYNNEI. V was shortened by 4 bases and J by 1 base, with 4 bases between the two germline ends. The length of the CDR3 is 13 residues.

The J gene is TRBJ1-5, the V gene TRBV18, with TRBD1 identical over 8 bases. With 4 bases clipped from V and 2 bases from J, the junction kept 4 bases outside the gene matches. Germline V lookup: CDR1 KGHSH, CDR2 LQKENI. This CDR3 has 15 amino acids. CDR3 DNA: TGTGCCAGCTCACACCAGGACAGGGGCAATCAGCCCCAGCATTTT. It yields the protein CASSHQDRGNQPQHF.

The chain has TRBV2 and TRBJ1-2, with TRBD1 identical over 9 bases. CDR1 SNHLY and CDR2 FYNNEI come from the germline V gene. CDR3 length equals 15 residues. V trimming: 6 bases; J trimming: 4 bases; junction bases outside the gene matches: 9. DNA of the CDR3: TGTGCCAGCAGCAACCCACAGGGGGCCGGCTATGGCTACACCTTC. As protein: CASSNPQGAGYGYTF.